Sequencing of this TCR beta chain was carried out in a study of blood T cell repertoires in COVID-19. On the study more broadly: There were acute and convalescent COVID-19 samples, and they came from the United States, Italy and Spain.

How the authors handled the data: Reference gene primers were amplified, and this amplification served to estimate nucleated cell counts. The protocol was immunoSEQ multiplex PCR, while the TCRdb copy is restricted to in-frame clones and leaves out a portion. That table furnishes V, J and clone size, whereas the DNA furnished D and trimming. The table lists roughly 330,000 clones, over 75% of them singletons. Membership in each cohort depended on participant-reported clinical history. Trimming removed 2 bases at V and 6 bases at J, with 10 bases between. The CDR3 length is 13 residues. This sequence was found in a woman aged 25 to 39 who had recovered from COVID-19. Specimen: PBMCs or T cells enriched from blood (not recorded which). V gene TRBV12-3 or TRBV12-4 combines with J gene TRBJ1-2; TRBD1 is a possible D gene (5 bases). The CDR3 is CASSLWGVDGYTF. CDR3 coding DNA: TGTGCCAGCAGTTTATGGGGGGTTGATGGCTACACCTTC.